A single count supports the clone carrying this T cell receptor (beta chain). The source of the sample is a study of blood T cell repertoires in COVID-19. Study details: Acute-phase and convalescent COVID-19 samples originated in the United States, Italy and Spain. The cDNA or gDNA used as material had been derived from T cells, B-cell-depleted T cells, or PBMCs.

As originally analysed: Amplified reference gene primers provided the basis for estimating nucleated cell counts. The method was immunoSEQ multiplex PCR; TCRdb's version includes in-frame clones alone and lacks a portion of them. The V and J calls and clone size come from that table; D and trimming were worked out from the DNA. The sample lists 95,000 to 120,000 clones, about 87% occurring once. Source material: peripheral blood. This sequence was found in a woman in her forties or fifties with acute or convalescent COVID-19.

The DNA of the CDR3 is TGTGCCAGCAGCTTAAGTTCCCGGGGGAACTCCTACAATGAGCAGTTCTTC. Translating it yields CASSLSSRGNSYNEQFF. The rearrangement uses TRBV7-2 and TRBJ2-1; tentatively, D is TRBD2 (6 bases). This CDR3 comprises 17 residues. CDR1 and CDR2 from the germline V gene are SGHTA and FQGNSA. Trimming stripped 2 bases from V and 0 bases from J, with 14 bases between.